The 26 T cell receptor beta chains reported below all come from one sample, sequenced in a study of naive and memory T cell subsets. Two oligonucleotides, mixed equimolar, formed the beta constant-region primer covering TRBC1 and TRBC2. TCRdb used MiXCR to reprocess the UMI-ligation and nested PCR reads, holding one entry per CDR3 protein. In the table there are tens of thousands of distinct CDR3 sequences, around 12% of which are singletons. Material for sequencing was central memory CD4+ T cells from blood. The receptor set was obtained from a human donor in good health.

This clonotype was observed a handful of times. The rearrangement uses TRBV28 and TRBJ2-1; D is unresolved. The CDR3 length is 15 residues. Germline-derived CDR1 and CDR2 are MDHEN and SYDVKM. The V and J ends lost 3 bases and 3 bases respectively, with 12 bases between them. The DNA for the CDR3 is TGTGCCAGCAGTTTGCTCGCGACCGGCTACAATGAGCAGTTCTTC. Its protein is CASSLLATGYNEQFF.

Note on this clonotype: Just one base apart from a much larger clone, this may be a read error. CDR3 sequence: CSARGDSGGVQETQYF. In nucleotides, the CDR3 is TGCAGTGCTAGAGGGGATAGCGGGGGTGTACAAGAGACCCAGTACTTC. The chain has TRBV20-1 and TRBJ2-5; 9 bases map to TRBD2. V trimming: 1 base; J trimming: 2 bases; junction bases outside the gene matches: 8. Germline V gene lookup returns CDR1 DFQATT and CDR2 SNEGSKA (reference sequence). This CDR3 is built from 16 residues.

In its sample, this clonotype was seen a few times. This rearrangement joins TRBV7-2 to TRBJ1-6, with D perhaps TRBD1 (5 bases). This CDR3 spans 15 amino acids. The germline V and J ends were trimmed by 6 bases and 0 bases, with 9 bases remaining between them. CDR1 is SGHTA and CDR2 is FQGNSA in the germline V gene. The CDR3 nucleotides read TGTGCCAGCAGTCCCGGGGGCTCCTATAATTCACCCCTCCACTTT. Its protein product is CASSPGGSYNSPLHF.

The chain uses TRBV30 and TRBJ1-6; D remains unclear. V was trimmed by 5 bases and J by 6 bases, leaving 17 bases between them. This CDR3 has 15 residues. The germline gives CDR1 GTSNPN, CDR2 SVGIG (reference sequence). The CDR3: CAWSSGGLTNSPLHF. The CDR3 DNA follows: TGTGCCTGGTCCTCCGGAGGACTGACTAATTCACCCCTCCACTTT.

This sequence joins TRBV19 and TRBJ2-1; TRBD2 agrees at 13 bases. V was clipped by 4 bases and J by 7 bases; unmatched bases: 7. Germline CDR1 LNHDA, CDR2 SQIVND (reference sequence). The CDR3 consists of 16 residues. Written as DNA, the CDR3 is TGTGCCAGTAGTAGCCCCGGGACTAGCGGGAAGAATGAGCAGTTCTTC. It specifies CASSSPGTSGKNEQFF.

The rearrangement uses TRBV10-3 and TRBJ2-7; D is possibly TRBD2 (5 bases). This CDR3 comprises 18 residues. The germline CDR1 and CDR2 sequences are ENHRY and SYGVKD. Trimming stripped 0 bases from V and 0 bases from J, with 18 bases between. CDR3 loop: CAISESFRPSLSSYEQYF. For the CDR3, the DNA is TGTGCCATCAGTGAGTCGTTTCGTCCTAGCCTGAGCTCCTACGAGCAGTACTTC.

The V call is TRBV6-6, the J call TRBJ2-1; TRBD2 agrees at 11 bases. CDR3 size: 17 residues. Germline assignment: CDR1 MNHNY and CDR2 SVGAGI (reference sequence). V shed 6 bases and J 9 bases; nucleotides not matched to a gene: 16. CDR3 in amino acids: CASSRDLTSGSSSEQFF. CDR3 bases: TGTGCCAGCAGCCGGGACCTTACTAGCGGGAGTAGTAGTGAGCAGTTCTTC.

This clonotype is medium-sized in the sample. The CDR3 DNA follows: TGTGCCACCAAAGGCAGGGGCACAGATACGCAGTATTTT. It specifies CATKGRGTDTQYF. The V call is TRBV24-1, the J call TRBJ2-3, with D possibly being TRBD1 (5 bases). The V end was cut by 8 bases, the J end by 1 base, with 9 bases between. This CDR3 has 13 amino acids. Germline V CDR1 and CDR2: KGHDR, SFDVKD.

This clonotype was recorded a few times. V and J are TRBV28 and TRBJ2-7, with D hard to call. The CDR3 spans 12 residues. Trimming shortened V by 4 bases and J by 7 bases, and 11 bases separated the two germline ends. Germline V gene sequence: CDR1 MDHEN, CDR2 SYDVKM. The CDR3: CASSCSIREQYF. The CDR3 coding sequence is TGTGCCAGCAGTTGTAGCATCAGAGAGCAGTACTTC.

This clonotype was counted a few times. V usage is TRBV27 and J usage is TRBJ2-1; TRBD1 aligns across 8 bases. Germline CDR1 and CDR2: MNHEY and SMNVEV (reference sequence). V lost 3 bases and J lost 7; bases outside the gene matches: 5. This CDR3 spans 14 amino acids. CDR3 coding DNA: TGTGCCAGCAGTTTGTGGGACAGGTTTAATGAGCAGTTCTTC. Translated, it gives CASSLWDRFNEQFF.

This chain links TRBV2 with TRBJ2-7; D may be TRBD1 or TRBD2 (5 bases each). The V end was cut by 6 bases, the J end by 3 bases, with 15 bases between. The CDR3 is 14 residues long. Germline V gene data show CDR1 as SNHLY and CDR2 as FYNNEI. The CDR3 sequence: CASSPGDRNYEQYF. The CDR3 DNA follows: TGTGCCAGCAGCCCCGGGGACCGAAACTACGAGCAGTACTTC.

The genes are TRBV20-1 and TRBJ2-3; D remains ambiguous. Germline V lookup: CDR1 DFQATT, CDR2 SNEGSKA (reference sequence). V lost 2 bases to trimming and J lost 3 bases, with 12 bases between them. The CDR3 length is 14 residues. CDR3 DNA: TGCAGTGCTAGACGGTTCCCCGGGACAGATACGCAGTATTTT. As protein: CSARRFPGTDTQYF.

This clonotype has more than one count but fewer than ten. The chain links TRBV28 to TRBJ2-7, with 7 bases fitting TRBD2. The CDR3 sequence is 16 residues long. Germline V gives CDR1 MDHEN, CDR2 SYDVKM. Losses at the gene ends were 6 bases for V and 0 bases for J; bases not matched to a gene: 11. CDR3 sequence: CASSREVASGSYEQYF. DNA for the CDR3: TGTGCCAGCAGCCGAGAAGTCGCTAGCGGCTCCTACGAGCAGTACTTC.

This clonotype was seen many times. CDR3 DNA sequence: TGCAGTGCTAGAGATCCTGCGAGCTCCTACAATGAGCAGTTCTTC. It yields the protein CSARDPASSYNEQFF. The chain employs TRBV20-1 and TRBJ2-1; D is unresolved. Germline V gene data show CDR1 as DFQATT and CDR2 as SNEGSKA (reference sequence). The germline V and J ends were trimmed by 0 bases and 0 bases, with 9 bases remaining between them. There are 15 residues in the CDR3.

The chain couples TRBV3-1 to TRBJ2-1; D perhaps matches TRBD2 (6 bases). Germline V CDR1 and CDR2: LGHDT, YNNKEL (reference sequence). Trimming pared 4 bases from V and 9 bases from J, leaving 28 bases between. The CDR3 consists of 18 residues. The CDR3 DNA is TGTGCCAGCAGCCCCCGAAATCCCGGAGGGTTGGGGTCCGGTGAGCAGTTCTTC. This translates into CASSPRNPGGLGSGEQFF.

Many counts were recorded for this clonotype. This rearrangement joins TRBV18 to TRBJ2-7; 11 nucleotides line up with TRBD1. The CDR3 has 14 residues. CDR1 is KGHSH, CDR2 LQKENI, per germline. Trimming took 1 base from V and 6 from J; bases not matched to a gene: 2. The DNA for the CDR3 is TGTGCCAGCTCACCACTGGACAGGGGGCTCGAGCAGTACTTC. Translated, it gives CASSPLDRGLEQYF.

As to this clonotype: Since a much larger clone is just one base distant, this may be a read error. The chain carries TRBV7-9 and TRBJ2-5; D assignment may be TRBD1 or TRBD2 (5 bases each). Germline assignment: CDR1 SEHNR and CDR2 FQNEAQ (reference sequence). This CDR3 comprises 14 residues. Trimming shortened V by 4 bases and J by 13 bases, and 22 bases separated the two germline ends. The CDR3 loop reads CASSSDGGPGARYF. The CDR3 coding sequence is TGTGCCAGCAGCTCGGACGGCGGTCCCGGGGCCCGGTACTTC.

The chain combines TRBV7-2 with TRBJ1-2; D not resolved. This CDR3 is 13 amino acids long. The germline V gene encodes CDR1 SGHTA and CDR2 FQGNSA. The V end was cut by 8 bases, the J end by 3 bases, with 13 bases between. The CDR3 coding sequence is TGTGCCAGCGCAGATACAGACTACTATGGCTACACCTTC. This codes for CASADTDYYGYTF.

CDR3 nucleotide sequence: TGTGCCAGCAGTTACTCTTCGGGTCTCTCTGGGGCCAACGTCCTGACTTTC. Amino acid sequence: CASSYSSGLSGANVLTF. The J gene is TRBJ2-6, the V gene TRBV6-5; D is undetermined. Germline-derived CDR1 and CDR2 are MNHEY and SVGAGI. This CDR3 region has 17 residues. V was cut by 0 bases and J by 0 bases, with 9 bases left in between.

Remarks on this clonotype: This may be a read error: a much more frequent sequence differs by one nucleotide. This chain uses TRBV20-1 with TRBJ1-3; D remains unclear. Germline CDR1 reads DFQATT; CDR2 reads SNEGSKA (reference sequence). The CDR3 consists of 15 residues. The CDR3 is CSARDRVDSGNTINF. Here the CDR3 DNA reads TGCAGTGCTAGAGATCGCGTAGACTCTGGAAACACCATAAATTTT.

CDR3 loop: CASSQELISGNSYEQYF. CDR3 bases: TGCGCCAGCAGCCAAGAGTTGATTAGCGGTAACTCCTACGAGCAGTACTTC. V usage is TRBV4-1 and J usage is TRBJ2-7, with a weak D call TRBD2 (6 bases). There are 17 residues in the CDR3. Germline V gene sequence: CDR1 MGHRA, CDR2 YSYEKL. The V gene lost 0 bases and the J gene lost 0 bases, with 15 bases spanning the gap.

This clonotype was counted between two and nine times. The CDR3 here is CSAHGAGGSYEQYF. The CDR3 coding sequence is TGCAGTGCCCACGGCGCAGGCGGATCCTACGAGCAGTACTTC. The V gene is TRBV20-1, the J gene TRBJ2-7, with no clear D. The CDR3 runs 14 residues. V was cut by 6 bases and J by 1 base, with 16 bases left in between. Germline V gives CDR1 DFQATT, CDR2 SNEGSKA (reference sequence).

This rearrangement joins TRBV7-2 to TRBJ2-5; 14 bases agree with TRBD2. With V trimmed by 4 bases and J by 5 bases, 6 bases remained unmatched. Germline V lookup: CDR1 SGHTA, CDR2 FQGNSA. The CDR3 has 16 amino acids. The CDR3 reads CASSSGTSGSWETQYF. CDR3 DNA: TGTGCCAGCAGCTCGGGGACTAGCGGGAGTTGGGAGACCCAGTACTTC.

Comment on this clonotype: Possible read error: a much larger clone is one base away. The chain couples TRBV7-9 to TRBJ1-4, with D uncertain. This CDR3 contains 16 residues. The germline V and J ends were trimmed by 1 base and 4 bases, with 13 bases remaining between them. Germline assignment: CDR1 SEHNR and CDR2 FQNEAQ (reference sequence). CDR3 protein: CASSLGFRNRNEKLFF. As DNA, the CDR3 is TGTGCCAGCAGCTTAGGATTTAGGAACCGTAATGAAAAACTGTTTTTT.

The chain couples TRBV4-1 to TRBJ2-3, with D unclear. The CDR3 has 13 amino acids. Between the trimmed V and J ends, which lost 0 bases and 3 bases, there was a span of 4 bases. CDR1 MGHRA and CDR2 YSYEKL come from the germline V gene. The CDR3 is CASSQEGTDTQYF. CDR3 nucleotide sequence: TGCGCCAGCAGCCAAGAGGGGACAGATACGCAGTATTTT.

The rearrangement joins TRBV29-1 to TRBJ2-3, with D perhaps TRBD2 (6 bases). V was trimmed by 0 bases and J by 1 base, leaving 8 bases between them. This CDR3 spans 14 amino acids. From germline, CDR1 is SQVTM and CDR2 ANQGSEA. As DNA, the CDR3 is TGCAGCGTTGAAGATAGCGGCCGCACAGATACGCAGTATTTT. Amino acid sequence: CSVEDSGRTDTQYF.